This T cell receptor (beta chain) was captured by sequencing in a study of early T cells in non-severe SARS-CoV-2 infection (dated by TCRdb to the early 2020s). Regarding the complete study: TCR sequencing used bulk RNA from unsorted whole blood, so alpha and beta chains could not be paired.

V loses 2 bases of germline sequence and J loses 9 bases, and the interval between the two ends is 17 bases. The CDR3, cysteine through phenylalanine, is 16 amino acids long. Only the CDR3 part of the read is kept: 48 bases, read in frame from the first base. From a lookup of the germline V gene, CDR1 and CDR2 are MNHNS and SASEGT. This clonotype showed up many times. There is no known antigen for this receptor. Base quality data are lacking; no much larger clone is found one base away. Findings and caveats that apply to the study as a whole: Matching against VDJdb was skewed toward anti-spike CD8 responses, likely underestimated virus-specific expansions, and missed private and CD4 specificities.

Preparation of the library involved 5' RACE. Sequencing took place on a NextSeq 500. In the TCR library protocol, unique molecular identifiers were attached to individual cDNA molecules to correct for PCR bias and sequencing error. Both TCR alpha and beta chains were sequenced, and tight co-correlation was observed between alpha and beta sequence abundances in each sample. The authors' pipeline ran thus. Decombinator V4 was used to annotate the V gene, J gene and CDR3 of the TCR sequences. TCRs were defined as expanded if a significant change between any two time points was detected under a Poisson model with p below 0.0001. TCR abundances were normalised to the total number of TCRs sequenced per sample and were expressed as counts per million. TRAV1-2 paired with TRAJ12, TRAJ20 or TRAJ33 defined MAIT TCRs, while TRAV10 paired with TRAJ18 defined iNKT TCRs. VDJdb, accessed 1 November 2021, was searched for CMV, EBV and SARS-CoV-2 annotated TCRs, with TCRs annotated for multiple antigens excluded. The public sequencing data were trimmed at Q25 with fastp and processed into clonotypes with MiXCR by TCRdb, which kept only in-frame beta chains. Here each entry gathers all rows of one CDR3 protein and keeps the most common genes and DNA. V and J calls and clone size were set by TCRdb, not the authors. The sample includes fewer than 85,000 distinct CDR3 sequences, with approximately 10% observed a single time. The ten largest clones take up about 12% of the sample.

Set within a cohort of healthcare workers in London, UK, this nested case-control study involved weekly PCR testing of nasopharyngeal swabs along with blood sampling. Healthcare workers were recruited between 23 and 31 March 2020, during the week of the UK lockdown, and were followed weekly for up to roughly 15 weeks. Recombination joined TRBV6-1 with TRBJ1-6; the D gene cannot be resolved reliably. This specimen consisted of whole blood, obtained at baseline. This clonotype was obtained from an adult who was a healthcare worker with PCR-confirmed SARS-CoV-2 infection or an uninfected control (not recorded which). CDR3 protein: CASSERAFLWGSPLHF. The DNA sequence is TGTGCCAGCAGTGAAAGGGCGTTCCTTTGGGGTTCACCCCTCCACTTT.